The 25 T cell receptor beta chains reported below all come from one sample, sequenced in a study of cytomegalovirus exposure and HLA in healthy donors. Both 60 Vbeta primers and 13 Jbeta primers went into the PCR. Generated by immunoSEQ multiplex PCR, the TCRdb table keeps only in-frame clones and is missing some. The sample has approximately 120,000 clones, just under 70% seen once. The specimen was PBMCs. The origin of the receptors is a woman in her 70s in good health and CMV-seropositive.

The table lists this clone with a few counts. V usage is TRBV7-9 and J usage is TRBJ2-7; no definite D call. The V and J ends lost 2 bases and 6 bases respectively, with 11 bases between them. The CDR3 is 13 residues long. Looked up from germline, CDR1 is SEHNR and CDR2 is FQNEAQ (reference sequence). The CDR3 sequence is CASSLSQPGEQYF. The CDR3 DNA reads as TGTGCCAGCAGCTTATCCCAGCCGGGCGAGCAGTACTTC.

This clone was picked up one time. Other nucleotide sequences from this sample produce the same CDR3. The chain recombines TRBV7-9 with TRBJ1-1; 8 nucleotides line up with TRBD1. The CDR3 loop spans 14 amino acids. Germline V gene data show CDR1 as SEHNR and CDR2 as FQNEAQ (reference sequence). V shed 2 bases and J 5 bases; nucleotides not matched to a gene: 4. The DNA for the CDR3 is TGTGCCAGCAGCTTACAGGGGGCGAATACTGAAGCTTTCTTT. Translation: CASSLQGANTEAFF. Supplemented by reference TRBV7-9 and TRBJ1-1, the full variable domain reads DTGVSQNPRHKITKRGQNVTFRCDPISEHNRLYWYRQTLGQGPEFLTYFQNEAQLEKSRLLSDRFSAERPKGSFSTLEIQRTEQGDSAMYLCASSLQGANTEAFFGQGTRLTVV.

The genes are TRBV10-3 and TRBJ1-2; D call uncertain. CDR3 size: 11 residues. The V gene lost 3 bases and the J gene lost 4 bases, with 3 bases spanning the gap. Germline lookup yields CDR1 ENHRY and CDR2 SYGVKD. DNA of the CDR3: TGTGCCATCAGTGACGGCTATGGCTACACCTTC. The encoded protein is CAISDGYGYTF.

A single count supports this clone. CDR3 coding DNA: TGTGCCAGTAGTATCCCTAGCGGGGGCACAGATACGCAGTATTTT. Translated: CASSIPSGGTDTQYF. V is TRBV19 and J is TRBJ2-3; 9 nucleotides match TRBD2. This CDR3 region has 15 residues. The germline gives CDR1 LNHDA, CDR2 SQIVND (reference sequence). J lost 1 base, V lost 3 bases, and 2 bases had no gene match.

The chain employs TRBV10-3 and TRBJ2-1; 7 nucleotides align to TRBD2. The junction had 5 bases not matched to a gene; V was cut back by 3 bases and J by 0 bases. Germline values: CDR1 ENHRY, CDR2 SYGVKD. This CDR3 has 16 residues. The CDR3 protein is CAISDPGEGSYNEQFF. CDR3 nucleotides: TGTGCCATCAGTGACCCGGGGGAGGGCTCCTACAATGAGCAGTTCTTC.

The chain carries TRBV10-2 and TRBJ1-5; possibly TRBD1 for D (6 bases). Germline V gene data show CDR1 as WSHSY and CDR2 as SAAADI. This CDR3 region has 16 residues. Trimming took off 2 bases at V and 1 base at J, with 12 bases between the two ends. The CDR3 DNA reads TGCGCCAGCAGTGAGGAAAGGGGGACGAGCAATCAGCCCCAGCATTTT. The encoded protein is CASSEERGTSNQPQHF.

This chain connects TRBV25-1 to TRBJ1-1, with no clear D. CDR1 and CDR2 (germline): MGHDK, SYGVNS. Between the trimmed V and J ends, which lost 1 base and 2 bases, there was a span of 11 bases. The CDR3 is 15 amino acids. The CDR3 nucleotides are TGTGCCAGCAGTGAATTAAATATGGGCAACACTGAAGCTTTCTTT. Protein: CASSELNMGNTEAFF.

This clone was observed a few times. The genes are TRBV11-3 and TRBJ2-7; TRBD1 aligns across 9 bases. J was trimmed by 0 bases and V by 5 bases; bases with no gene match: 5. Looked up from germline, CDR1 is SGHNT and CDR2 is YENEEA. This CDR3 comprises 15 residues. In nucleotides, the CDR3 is TGTGCCAGCAGCCCCCGGACAGGGGACTCCTACGAGCAGTACTTC. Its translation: CASSPRTGDSYEQYF. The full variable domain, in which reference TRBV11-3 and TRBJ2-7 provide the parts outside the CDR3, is EAGVVQSPRYKIIEKKQPVAFWCNPISGHNTLYWYLQNLGQGPELLIRYENEEAVDDSQLPKDRFSAERLKGVDSTLKIQPAELGDSAVYLCASSPRTGDSYEQYFGPGTRLTVT.

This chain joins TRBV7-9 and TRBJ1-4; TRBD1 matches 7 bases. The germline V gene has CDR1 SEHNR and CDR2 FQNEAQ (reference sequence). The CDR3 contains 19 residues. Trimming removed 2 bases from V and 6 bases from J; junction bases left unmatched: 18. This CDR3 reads CASSLRTGAGGSGHEKLFF. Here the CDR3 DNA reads TGTGCCAGCAGCTTAAGAACGGGGGCAGGGGGTTCGGGGCATGAAAAACTGTTTTTT.

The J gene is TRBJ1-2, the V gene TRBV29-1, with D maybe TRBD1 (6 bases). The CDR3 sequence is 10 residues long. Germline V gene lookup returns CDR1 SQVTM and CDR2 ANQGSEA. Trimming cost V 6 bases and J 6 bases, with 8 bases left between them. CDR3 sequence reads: CSVRQDGYTF. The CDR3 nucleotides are TGCAGCGTAAGACAGGATGGCTACACCTTC.

In DNA form, the CDR3 reads TGTGCCTGGATCTTCGGGAGCTCCTACAATGAGCAGTTCTTC. As protein: CAWIFGSSYNEQFF. This chain links TRBV30 with TRBJ2-1; a weak D match, TRBD2 (6 bases). The CDR3 sequence is 14 residues long. V was clipped by 4 bases and J by 0 bases, with 10 bases between them. CDR1 GTSNPN and CDR2 SVGIG come from the germline V gene (reference sequence).

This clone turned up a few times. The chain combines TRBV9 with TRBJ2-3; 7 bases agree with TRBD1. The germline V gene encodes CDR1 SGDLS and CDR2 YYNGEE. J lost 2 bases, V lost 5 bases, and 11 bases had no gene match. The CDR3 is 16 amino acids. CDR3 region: CASRAPTGPHTDTQYF. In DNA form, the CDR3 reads TGTGCCAGCAGAGCCCCGACAGGGCCCCACACAGATACGCAGTATTTT. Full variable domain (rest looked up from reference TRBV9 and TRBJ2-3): DSGVTQTPKHLITATGQRVTLRCSPRSGDLSVYWYQQSLDQGLQFLIQYYNGEERAKGNILERFSAQQFPDLHSELNLSSLELGDSALYFCASRAPTGPHTDTQYFGPGTRLTVL.

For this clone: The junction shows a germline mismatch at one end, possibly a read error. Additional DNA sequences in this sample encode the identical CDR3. The CDR3 here is CSSSLGAGEAFF. The CDR3 nucleotides read TGTTCCAGCAGCTTAGGGGCAGGGGAGGCTTTCTTT. This sequence joins TRBV7-9 and TRBJ1-1; the D gene is possibly TRBD1 (6 bases). The CDR3 spans 12 residues. Germline V gives CDR1 SEHNR, CDR2 FQNEAQ (reference sequence).

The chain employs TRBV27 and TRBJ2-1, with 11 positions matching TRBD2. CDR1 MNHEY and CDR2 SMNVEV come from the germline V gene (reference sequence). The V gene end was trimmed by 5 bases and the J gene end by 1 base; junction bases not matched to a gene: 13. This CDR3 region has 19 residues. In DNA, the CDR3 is TGTGCCAGCAGTGCGTCTAGCGGGGGGTCCCTTCGGTCCTACAATGAGCAGTTCTTC. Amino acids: CASSASSGGSLRSYNEQFF.

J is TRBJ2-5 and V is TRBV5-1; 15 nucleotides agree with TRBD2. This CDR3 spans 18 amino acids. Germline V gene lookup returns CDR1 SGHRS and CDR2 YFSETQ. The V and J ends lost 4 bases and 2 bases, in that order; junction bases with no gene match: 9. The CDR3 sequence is CASSPPGTSGGMQETQYF. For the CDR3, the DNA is TGCGCCAGCAGCCCACCCGGGACTAGCGGGGGGATGCAAGAGACCCAGTACTTC.

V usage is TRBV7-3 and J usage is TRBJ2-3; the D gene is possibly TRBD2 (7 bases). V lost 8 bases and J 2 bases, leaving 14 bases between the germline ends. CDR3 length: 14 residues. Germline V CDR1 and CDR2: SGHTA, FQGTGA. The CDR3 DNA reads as TGTGCCAGCCGCAGGGGAGGGCCCACAGATACGCAGTATTTT. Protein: CASRRGGPTDTQYF.

CDR3 protein: CASTGDTLNTEAFF. For the CDR3, the DNA is TGTGCCAGCACCGGGGACACTTTGAACACTGAAGCTTTCTTT. The V gene is TRBV2, the J gene TRBJ1-1, with D maybe TRBD1 (6 bases). CDR3 length: 14 amino acids. Germline V CDR1 and CDR2: SNHLY, FYNNEI. Trimming stripped 7 bases from V and 0 bases from J, with 12 bases between.

CDR3 nucleotide sequence: TGTGCCAGGCCTCAGTGGCAGGGCGGCAATGAGCAGTTCTTC. As protein: CARPQWQGGNEQFF. The J gene is TRBJ2-1, the V gene TRBV11-2, with a possible D match to TRBD1 (5 bases). Germline CDR1 reads SGHAT; CDR2 reads FQNNGV. Trimming took off 9 bases at V and 6 bases at J, with 18 bases between the two ends. The CDR3 loop spans 14 amino acids.

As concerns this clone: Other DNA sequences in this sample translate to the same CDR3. The CDR3 loop reads CATSRETGNTEAFF. The CDR3, as DNA: TGTGCCACCAGCAGAGAAACAGGGAACACTGAAGCTTTCTTT. The chain has TRBV15 and TRBJ1-1; maybe TRBD1 (5 bases). V was cut by 0 bases and J by 1 base, with 6 bases left in between. The CDR3 extends over 14 amino acids. Germline values: CDR1 LNHNV, CDR2 YYDKDF (reference sequence).

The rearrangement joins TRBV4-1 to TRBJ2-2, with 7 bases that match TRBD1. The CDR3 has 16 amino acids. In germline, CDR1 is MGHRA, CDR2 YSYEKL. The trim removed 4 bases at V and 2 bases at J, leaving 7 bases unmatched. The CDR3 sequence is CASSPSGQLNTGELFF. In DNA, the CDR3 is TGCGCCAGCAGCCCCTCGGGACAGCTAAACACCGGGGAGCTGTTTTTT.

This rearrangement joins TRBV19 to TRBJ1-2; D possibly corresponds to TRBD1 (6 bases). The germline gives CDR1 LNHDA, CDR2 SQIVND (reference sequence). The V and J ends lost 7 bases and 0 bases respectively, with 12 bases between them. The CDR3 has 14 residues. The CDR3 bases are TGTGCCAGTAAACCGACAGGAGCTAACTATGGCTACACCTTC. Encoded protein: CASKPTGANYGYTF.

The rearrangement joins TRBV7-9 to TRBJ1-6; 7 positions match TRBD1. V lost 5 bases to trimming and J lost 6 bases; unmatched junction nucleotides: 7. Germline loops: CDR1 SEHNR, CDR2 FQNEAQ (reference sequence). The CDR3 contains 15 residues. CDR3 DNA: TGTGCCAGCAGCCCACAGGGGAGCGGTAATTCACCCCTCCACTTT. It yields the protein CASSPQGSGNSPLHF. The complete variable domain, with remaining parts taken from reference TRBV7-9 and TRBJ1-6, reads DTGVSQNPRHKITKRGQNVTFRCDPISEHNRLYWYRQTLGQGPEFLTYFQNEAQLEKSRLLSDRFSAERPKGSFSTLEIQRTEQGDSAMYLCASSPQGSGNSPLHFGNGTRLTVT.

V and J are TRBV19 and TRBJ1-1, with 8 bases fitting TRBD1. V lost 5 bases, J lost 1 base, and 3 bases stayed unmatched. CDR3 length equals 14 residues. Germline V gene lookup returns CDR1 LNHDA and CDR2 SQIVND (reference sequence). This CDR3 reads CASSRTGQNTEAFF. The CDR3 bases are TGTGCCAGTAGTCGGACAGGGCAGAACACTGAAGCTTTCTTT.

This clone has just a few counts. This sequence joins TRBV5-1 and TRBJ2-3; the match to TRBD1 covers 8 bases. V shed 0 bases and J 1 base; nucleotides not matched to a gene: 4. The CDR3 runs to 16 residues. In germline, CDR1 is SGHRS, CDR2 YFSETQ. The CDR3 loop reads CASSLAVTGGTDTQYF. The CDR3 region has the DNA TGCGCCAGCAGCTTGGCCGTGACAGGGGGCACAGATACGCAGTATTTT.

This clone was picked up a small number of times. The CDR3 protein is CASSWTSGGRTDTQYF. The CDR3 region has the DNA TGTGCCAGCAGCTGGACTAGCGGGGGCCGCACAGATACGCAGTATTTT. The genes are TRBV7-2 and TRBJ2-3; 13 nucleotides match TRBD2. With V trimmed by 4 bases and J by 1 base, 2 bases remained unmatched. This CDR3 spans 16 amino acids. CDR1 and CDR2 from the germline V gene are SGHTA and FQGNSA.